A selection of T cell receptor beta chains follows, all from one sample in a study of CD8 T cells in ankylosing spondylitis. Using its own MiXCR run on the 5' RACE reads, TCRdb lists one record per CDR3 protein. The table includes 200,000 to 300,000 distinct CDR3 sequences, around 8% detected once. Sequencing was carried out using blood, either unsorted or a sorted T cell fraction (not recorded which). The receptors stem from a female donor with ankylosing spondylitis or in good health (not recorded which). CDR3s include the opening cysteine and the closing phenylalanine or tryptophan. D genes are given only for firm matches. Size is stated for part of the rows, as once, few or many counts, or as a class when the clone is expanded.

abundance: many; len: 13; d_gene: -; j_gene: TRBJ2-3; v_gene: TRBV20-1; CDR3aa: CSASPGGTDTQYF; CDR3nt: TGCAGTGCGTCTCCAGGGGGCACAGATACGCAGTATTTT
abundance: many; len: 11; d_gene: -; j_gene: TRBJ2-7; v_gene: TRBV7-6; CDR3aa: CASSLGAEQYF; CDR3nt: TGTGCCAGCAGCCTAGGGGCGGAGCAGTACTTC
abundance: -; len: 17; d_gene: -; j_gene: TRBJ1-2; v_gene: TRBV5-5; CDR3aa: CASSWVFEASDSYGYTF; CDR3nt: TGTGCCAGCAGCTGGGTTTTCGAGGCCTCCGATTCCTATGGCTACACCTTC
abundance: -; len: 14; d_gene: -; j_gene: TRBJ2-3; v_gene: TRBV19; CDR3aa: CASSAQRTTDTQYF; CDR3nt: TGTGCCAGTAGCGCTCAACGGACGACAGATACGCAGTATTTT
abundance: many; len: 14; d_gene: TRBD2; j_gene: TRBJ2-7; v_gene: TRBV9; CDR3aa: CASSASGRALEQYF; CDR3nt: TGTGCCAGCAGCGCAAGCGGGAGGGCACTCGAGCAGTACTTC
abundance: -; len: 17; d_gene: TRBD2; j_gene: TRBJ2-1; v_gene: TRBV7-9; CDR3aa: CASSLGRAGSLWDEQFF; CDR3nt: TGTGCCAGCAGCTTAGGTCGAGCGGGATCCCTTTGGGATGAGCAGTTCTTC
abundance: many; len: 15; d_gene: TRBD1; j_gene: TRBJ2-1; v_gene: TRBV28; CDR3aa: CASSLGTGGSKEQFF; CDR3nt: TGTGCCAGCAGTTTAGGGACAGGGGGTTCAAAGGAGCAGTTCTTC
abundance: many; len: 17; d_gene: -; j_gene: TRBJ1-1; v_gene: TRBV12-3/TRBV12-4; CDR3aa: CASSLNGRLGVNTEAFF; CDR3nt: TGTGCCAGCAGTTTAAATGGGAGGCTCGGGGTGAACACTGAAGCTTTCTTT
abundance: many; len: 15; d_gene: TRBD1; j_gene: TRBJ2-5; v_gene: TRBV6-5; CDR3aa: CASSYQGQGAKTQYF; CDR3nt: TGTGCCAGCAGTTACCAGGGACAGGGGGCGAAGACCCAGTACTTC
abundance: many; len: 14; d_gene: -; j_gene: TRBJ1-2; v_gene: TRBV6-5; CDR3aa: CASSYSAENYGYTF; CDR3nt: TGTGCCAGCAGTTACTCCGCCGAAAACTATGGCTACACCTTC
abundance: few; len: 18; d_gene: TRBD2; j_gene: TRBJ2-3; v_gene: TRBV28; CDR3aa: CASSSPTPSGRRTDTQYF; CDR3nt: TGTGCCAGCAGTTCGCCAACCCCTAGCGGGAGACGGACAGATACGCAGTATTTT
abundance: many; len: 13; d_gene: -; j_gene: TRBJ1-1; v_gene: TRBV7-9; CDR3aa: CASSSSRKTEAFF; CDR3nt: TGTGCCAGCAGCTCCTCCCGGAAGACTGAAGCTTTCTTT
abundance: few; len: 15; d_gene: TRBD2; j_gene: TRBJ2-5; v_gene: TRBV5-1; CDR3aa: CASSLGHSGSETQYF; CDR3nt: TGCGCCAGCAGCTTGGGTCATAGCGGGAGTGAGACCCAGTACTTC